This T cell receptor beta chain was captured by sequencing in a study of blood T cell repertoires in COVID-19. Study overall: Collection of acute and convalescent COVID-19 samples took place in the United States, Italy and Spain. Nucleic acid was either cDNA or gDNA, and it came from T cells, B-cell-depleted T cells, or PBMCs.

In the authors' methods: Nucleated cell counts were estimated from reference gene primer amplification. Profiling relied on immunoSEQ multiplex PCR, and the TCRdb table lists in-frame clones only, not all of them. D and trimming come from the DNA, and the V and J calls and clone size come from that table. The table lists 300,000 or so clones, roughly 91% of them singletons. J lost 3 bases, V lost 4 bases, and 5 bases had no gene match. Germline V gene sequence: CDR1 MNHEY, CDR2 SVGAGI. The CDR3 has 15 amino acids. This chain joins TRBV6-5 and TRBJ1-5; 8 bases fit TRBD1. This receptor was taken from a man aged 50 or older with active or convalescent COVID-19. Specimen: peripheral blood. CDR3 residues: CASSSGQGYNQPQHF. The DNA for the CDR3 is TGTGCCAGCAGTTCTGGACAGGGATACAATCAGCCCCAGCATTTT.